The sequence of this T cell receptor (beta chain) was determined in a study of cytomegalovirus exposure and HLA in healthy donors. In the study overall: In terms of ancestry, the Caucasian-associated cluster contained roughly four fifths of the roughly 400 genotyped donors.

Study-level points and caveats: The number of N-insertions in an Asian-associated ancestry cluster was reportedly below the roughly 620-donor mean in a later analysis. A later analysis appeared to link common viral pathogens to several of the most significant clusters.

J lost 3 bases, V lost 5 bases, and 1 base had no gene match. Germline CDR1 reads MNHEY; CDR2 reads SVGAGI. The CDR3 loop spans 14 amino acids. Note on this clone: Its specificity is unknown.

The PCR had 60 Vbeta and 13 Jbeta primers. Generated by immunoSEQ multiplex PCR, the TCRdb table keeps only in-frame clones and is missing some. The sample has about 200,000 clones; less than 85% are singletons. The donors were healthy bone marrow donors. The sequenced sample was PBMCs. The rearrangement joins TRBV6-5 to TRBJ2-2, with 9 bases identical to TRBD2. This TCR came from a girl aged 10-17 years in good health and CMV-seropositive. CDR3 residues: CASSVAGDTGELFF. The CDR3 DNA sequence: TGTGCCAGCAGTGTAGCGGGGGACACCGGGGAGCTGTTTTTT.